The clone carrying this T cell receptor beta chain was picked up a small number of times. Its antigen is still unknown. Germline assignment: CDR1 LGHNA and CDR2 YNFKEQ. The CDR3 runs 13 residues. With 0 bases removed from V and 4 bases from J, the gap between germline ends came to 7 bases. This sample was taken from a study of cytotoxic CD8 clonotypes in ibrutinib-treated CLL. Study-wide background: Following treatment for a median around 13 months, range 6 to 36, response samples were then taken. The average sample held about 260,000 productive templates and around 87,000 productive rearrangements.

Study results and limitations: Public clonotypes were seen rarely and were contracted or stable on treatment. The study found baseline clonality above age-matched healthy donors, tracking circulating CD8+ T-cell counts.

Measured with immunoSEQ multiplex PCR; TCRdb has only the in-frame clones, and not every one. The data show approximately 48,000 clones, around half seen once. The TCR sequence derives from a human donor with chronic lymphocytic leukemia. This specimen consisted of PBMCs, obtained after 12 months of ibrutinib treatment. This chain links TRBV4-2 with TRBJ2-7; weak D call: TRBD2 (5 bases). CDR3 in amino acids: CASSQDGLYEQYF. CDR3 nucleotide sequence: TGTGCCAGCAGCCAAGATGGACTGTACGAGCAGTACTTC.